The 7 T cell receptor beta chains presented below share a single source sample, sequenced in a study of beta chain features in type 1 diabetes (dated by TCRdb to 2017 to 2018). No antigens are known for them. On the study overall, not on this receptor specifically: In all four CD4+ subsets, TCRB CDR3 length was moderately but significantly shorter in type 1 diabetes patients.

The receptor library was made with the immunoSEQ multiplex PCR assay. The entire isolated RNA was reverse transcribed using the High Capacity cDNA Reverse Transcription Kit, and thus expressed TCRB transcripts were sequenced. This is the immuneACCESS table as TCRdb keeps it, with only in-frame sequences that have V and J called. A part of the clones is gone; compared with another copy, unresolved V genes explain less than half, and the rest is unexplained. The sample data list 240,000 or so clones, and over 11% of these were observed just once. Clones ranked in the top ten supply just under 0.02% of the sample. The sequenced sample was naive CD4+ T cells from blood. The cell subset or site label, as the study defines it: true naive CD4+ T cells. The source is a man aged 25 to 40 with type 1 diabetes.

This rearrangement joins TRBV5-6 to TRBJ2-7; no definite D call. The V gene lost 5 bases and the J gene lost 2 bases, with 14 bases spanning the gap. The CDR3 sequence is 14 residues long. In germline, CDR1 is SGHDT, CDR2 YYEEEE. The CDR3 nucleotides are TGTGCCAGCAGTTCGAGGTATAAGGCCTACGAGCAGTACTTC. The encoded protein is CASSSRYKAYEQYF.

This sequence joins TRBV4-1 and TRBJ1-2, with 7 bases lining up with TRBD1. CDR1 and CDR2 (germline): MGHRA, YSYEKL. J was trimmed by 8 bases and V by 2 bases; bases with no gene match: 17. The CDR3 has 17 amino acids. The CDR3 sequence is CASSQMIYLTGKEGYTF. For the CDR3, the DNA is TGCGCCAGCAGCCAAATGATATACTTGACAGGGAAGGAAGGCTACACCTTC.

Comment on this clone: At the DNA level, this CDR3 is encoded by other sequences in the same sample as well. The chain is built from TRBV5-1 and TRBJ1-5; tentatively, D is TRBD1 (5 bases). Germline CDR1 SGHRS, CDR2 YFSETQ. The CDR3 runs 14 residues. V shed 4 bases and J shed 6 bases, with 14 bases lying between them. The CDR3 here is CASSPGQGGQPQHF. The CDR3 DNA follows: TGCGCCAGCAGCCCGGGCCAGGGTGGTCAGCCCCAGCATTTT.

This clone was counted a few times. The V and J genes are TRBV5-1 and TRBJ2-4; the match to TRBD2 covers 12 bases. The V segment lost 4 bases and the J segment 15 bases; nucleotides outside the gene matches: 11. There are 14 residues in the CDR3. From germline, CDR1 is SGHRS and CDR2 YFSETQ. The CDR3 region has the DNA TGCGCCAGCAGCCGGACTAGCGGGATTTCCCTGCGGTACTTC. This translates into CASSRTSGISLRYF.

The V gene is TRBV7-8, the J gene TRBJ1-1; tentatively, D is TRBD1 (5 bases). The CDR3 is 15 residues long. The V end lost 3 bases, the J end lost 5 bases, and 16 bases lay between the germline ends. CDR1 and CDR2 (germline): SGHVS, FQNEAQ. CDR3 DNA: TGTGCCAGCAGCTTTCCGGGACGCGGGGGGACTGAAGCTTTCTTT. Residues: CASSFPGRGGTEAFF.

This clone was detected only a few times. CDR3 sequence: CSVGSGSYEQYF. The CDR3 DNA reads TGCAGCGTTGGCAGCGGGAGTTACGAGCAGTACTTC. The J gene is TRBJ2-5, the V gene TRBV29-1, with TRBD2 matching over 8 bases. The DNA end favors TRBJ2-7, so the J call may be wrong. This CDR3 region has 12 residues. CDR1 and CDR2 from the germline V gene are SQVTM and ANQGSEA.

The J gene is TRBJ2-2, the V gene TRBV28, with D unresolved. The CDR3 runs to 13 residues. Trimming shortened V by 5 bases and J by 7 bases, and 11 bases separated the two germline ends. Germline CDR1 reads MDHEN; CDR2 reads SYDVKM. The CDR3 spells CASSRQPVGELFF. CDR3 coding DNA: TGTGCCAGCAGTCGACAACCGGTCGGGGAGCTGTTTTTT.